This record covers a single T cell receptor beta chain. Its antigen is still unknown. Making cDNA involved eight separate reactions per sample. TCRdb reprocessed the 5' RACE reads; each CDR3 protein has one entry and no DNA is given. The listing contains some 440,000 distinct CDR3 sequences. The data originate from a study of monozygotic twins with inflammatory bowel disease. Study findings and constraints: For IBD patients, clonotypes shared with others were fewer than for healthy twins, especially with disease activity. No detectable difference in repertoire similarity separated concordant from discordant twins, possibly as a result of limited power.

Phlebotomy per donor yielded a single 2.5 ml blood sample. Per germline, CDR1 SEHNR and CDR2 FQNEAQ (reference sequence). The CDR3 sequence is 16 residues long. Input material: blood. The source of this sequence is a human donor with ulcerative colitis or Crohn's disease, or a healthy co-twin of an affected twin (not recorded which). The rearrangement joins TRBV7-9 to TRBJ1-2; TCRdb outputs TRBD1, but without DNA this stays unchecked. CDR3 sequence: CASSSLGQGGLYGYTF.